These 17 T cell receptor beta chains originate from one sample sequenced in a study of cytomegalovirus exposure and HLA in healthy donors. Amplification used 60 Vbeta primers and 13 Jbeta primers. Clones were read by immunoSEQ multiplex PCR, and TCRdb kept only the in-frame ones, dropping some. The sample table includes 200,000 to 250,000 clones. The sample taken for sequencing was PBMCs. The receptors were gathered from a girl under 10 years old in good health and CMV-seropositive.

This chain uses TRBV2 with TRBJ2-1; 12 nucleotides line up with TRBD2. The V gene's germline CDR1 is SNHLY and CDR2 FYNNEI. V lost 3 bases and J lost 8; bases outside the gene matches: 5. This CDR3 is built from 15 residues. The DNA for the CDR3 is TGTGCCAGCAGTGAGACTAGCGGGAGTGGTGATGAGCAGTTCTTC. Amino acid sequence: CASSETSGSGDEQFF. Based on the CDR3 plus reference TRBV2 and TRBJ2-1, the full variable domain is EPEVTQTPSHQVTQMGQEVILRCVPISNHLYFYWYRQILGQKVEFLVSFYNNEISEKSEIFDDQFSVERPDGSNFTLKIRSTKLEDSAMYFCASSETSGSGDEQFFGPGTRLTVL.

The chain links TRBV28 to TRBJ2-7; 8 bases are a match to TRBD1. With V trimmed by 4 bases and J by 3 bases, 8 bases remained unmatched. Per germline, CDR1 MDHEN and CDR2 SYDVKM. The CDR3 loop spans 15 amino acids. CDR3 region: CASSYYGDRSYEQYF. As DNA, the CDR3 is TGTGCCAGCAGTTATTATGGGGACAGGAGCTACGAGCAGTACTTC.

The J gene is TRBJ2-1, the V gene TRBV27, with TRBD2 matching over 8 bases. Germline V gene data show CDR1 as MNHEY and CDR2 as SMNVEV (reference sequence). With V trimmed by 4 bases and J by 8 bases, 7 bases remained unmatched. The CDR3 is made up of 14 amino acids. Here the CDR3 reads CASSYSGKVHEQFF. CDR3 DNA sequence: TGTGCCAGCAGTTATAGCGGGAAGGTCCATGAGCAGTTCTTC.

The chain links TRBV4-1 to TRBJ1-1; no definite D call. The CDR3 runs 13 residues. Deletions cut 0 bases from V and 8 bases from J, with 10 bases between. Per the germline V gene, CDR1 is MGHRA and CDR2 is YSYEKL. CDR3 sequence: CASSQDLAVEAFF. The CDR3 DNA follows: TGCGCCAGCAGCCAAGACCTGGCAGTCGAAGCTTTCTTT.

The chain recombines TRBV19 with TRBJ2-1; TRBD1 matches 10 bases. CDR1 is LNHDA and CDR2 is SQIVND in the germline V gene (reference sequence). This CDR3 region has 17 residues. The V and J ends lost 6 bases and 5 bases, in that order; junction bases with no gene match: 13. CDR3 region: CASSTGTGDLWDNEQFF. The CDR3 nucleotides read TGTGCCAGTAGCACGGGGACAGGGGACCTTTGGGACAATGAGCAGTTCTTC. The variable domain in full, completed from reference TRBV19 and TRBJ2-1, reads DGGITQSPKYLFRKEGQNVTLSCEQNLNHDAMYWYRQDPGQGLRLIYYSQIVNDFQKGDIAEGYSVSREKKESFPLTVTSAQKNPTAFYLCASSTGTGDLWDNEQFFGPGTRLTVL.

J is TRBJ2-2 and V is TRBV29-1; 7 bases are a match to TRBD2. The germline V gene has CDR1 SQVTM and CDR2 ANQGSEA. The CDR3 sequence is 15 residues long. J was trimmed by 1 base and V by 5 bases; bases with no gene match: 7. The CDR3 DNA is TGCAGCGTTACTGAGGGAGGGCGGAACACCGGGGAGCTGTTTTTT. This gives the protein CSVTEGGRNTGELFF.

This chain joins TRBV2 and TRBJ2-1; unclear D gene. The CDR3 consists of 14 residues. Germline V lookup: CDR1 SNHLY, CDR2 FYNNEI. The ends were cut back, 4 bases at V and 0 bases at J, with 7 bases in the middle. In nucleotides, the CDR3 is TGTGCCAGCAGTGTTAGGAGCTCCTACAATGAGCAGTTCTTC. Protein: CASSVRSSYNEQFF.

V usage is TRBV5-1 and J usage is TRBJ2-5; 7 bases agree with TRBD1. The V gene end was trimmed by 4 bases and the J gene end by 3 bases; junction bases not matched to a gene: 9. The CDR3 is made up of 15 amino acids. Germline V gene sequence: CDR1 SGHRS, CDR2 YFSETQ. CDR3 sequence reads: CASSVPGQKKETQYF. The CDR3 bases are TGCGCCAGCAGCGTCCCGGGACAGAAAAAAGAGACCCAGTACTTC.

V is TRBV9 and J is TRBJ2-1; TRBD2 matches at 8 bases. Per the germline V gene, CDR1 is SGDLS and CDR2 is YYNGEE. The V and J ends lost 1 base and 4 bases, in that order; junction bases with no gene match: 13. This CDR3 comprises 18 residues. This chain's CDR3 is CASSVWGIAGSGYNEQFF. The CDR3 region has the DNA TGTGCCAGCAGCGTATGGGGAATAGCGGGATCGGGATACAATGAGCAGTTCTTC. Full variable domain (missing parts from reference TRBV9 and TRBJ2-1): DSGVTQTPKHLITATGQRVTLRCSPRSGDLSVYWYQQSLDQGLQFLIQYYNGEERAKGNILERFSAQQFPDLHSELNLSSLELGDSALYFCASSVWGIAGSGYNEQFFGPGTRLTVL.

The J gene is TRBJ1-1, the V gene TRBV15; D unresolved. Germline V lookup: CDR1 LNHNV, CDR2 YYDKDF (reference sequence). The CDR3 is made up of 15 amino acids. V gave up 5 bases and J gave up 0 bases, with 13 bases separating them. The CDR3 nucleotides are TGTGCCACCAGCCCACGAAAGACATTGAACACTGAAGCTTTCTTT. This translates into CATSPRKTLNTEAFF.

The V gene is TRBV19, the J gene TRBJ2-1, with D maybe TRBD1 (5 bases). CDR3 size: 15 residues. V lost 1 base, J lost 3 bases, and 10 bases lay in between. CDR1 and CDR2 from the germline V gene are LNHDA and SQIVND (reference sequence). The CDR3 region is CASSIGAGFYNEQFF. The CDR3, as DNA: TGTGCCAGTAGTATAGGGGCAGGGTTCTACAATGAGCAGTTCTTC. The whole variable domain, remainder taken from reference TRBV19 and TRBJ2-1, is DGGITQSPKYLFRKEGQNVTLSCEQNLNHDAMYWYRQDPGQGLRLIYYSQIVNDFQKGDIAEGYSVSREKKESFPLTVTSAQKNPTAFYLCASSIGAGFYNEQFFGPGTRLTVL.

J is TRBJ1-1 and V is TRBV10-3; a weak D match, TRBD1 (5 bases). Between the trimmed V and J ends, which lost 10 bases and 5 bases, there was a span of 17 bases. Germline V gene data show CDR1 as ENHRY and CDR2 as SYGVKD. CDR3 length equals 13 residues. Written as DNA, the CDR3 is TGTGCCACAATACAGGAACTTGGGACTGAAGCTTTCTTT. Translating it yields CATIQELGTEAFF.

This chain uses TRBV27 with TRBJ2-5; D possibly corresponds to TRBD2 (5 bases). The V gene's germline CDR1 is MNHEY and CDR2 SMNVEV (reference sequence). The V end lost 0 bases, the J end lost 2 bases, and 7 bases lay between the germline ends. The CDR3 covers 14 residues. The CDR3 protein is CASSLSRLQETQYF. CDR3 in DNA: TGTGCCAGCAGTTTATCCCGACTACAAGAGACCCAGTACTTC.

This chain uses TRBV15 with TRBJ1-5; no clear D gene. Germline V gives CDR1 LNHNV, CDR2 YYDKDF (reference sequence). The CDR3 length is 12 residues. Trimming shortened V by 3 bases and J by 6 bases, and 6 bases separated the two germline ends. This CDR3 is CATSRVSQPQHF. The CDR3 DNA is TGTGCCACCAGCAGGGTGAGTCAGCCCCAGCATTTT.

The chain uses TRBV2 and TRBJ2-7; D possibly corresponds to TRBD1 (5 bases). The CDR3 has 14 amino acids. Trimming shortened V by 1 base and J by 3 bases, and 10 bases separated the two germline ends. The germline V gene has CDR1 SNHLY and CDR2 FYNNEI. For the CDR3, the DNA is TGTGCCAGCAGTGAAGGTAGGGGAAGCTACGAGCAGTACTTC. Translated: CASSEGRGSYEQYF.

This chain uses TRBV7-9 with TRBJ2-4; the D gene is possibly TRBD1 (5 bases). Germline V lookup: CDR1 SEHNR, CDR2 FQNEAQ (reference sequence). The CDR3 extends over 14 amino acids. Trimming cost V 8 bases and J 3 bases, with 14 bases left between them. This CDR3 reads CASASPDNKNIQYF. The CDR3 nucleotides read TGTGCCAGCGCATCACCGGACAACAAAAACATTCAGTACTTC.

The J gene is TRBJ2-3, the V gene TRBV5-1; TRBD2 agrees at 10 bases. V lost 9 bases to trimming and J lost 2 bases; unmatched junction nucleotides: 9. Germline CDR1 and CDR2: SGHRS and YFSETQ. The CDR3 totals 15 residues. The DNA of the CDR3 is TGCGCCACCCCAGAAGCGGGAGGGGCCACAGATACGCAGTATTTT. This encodes CATPEAGGATDTQYF.